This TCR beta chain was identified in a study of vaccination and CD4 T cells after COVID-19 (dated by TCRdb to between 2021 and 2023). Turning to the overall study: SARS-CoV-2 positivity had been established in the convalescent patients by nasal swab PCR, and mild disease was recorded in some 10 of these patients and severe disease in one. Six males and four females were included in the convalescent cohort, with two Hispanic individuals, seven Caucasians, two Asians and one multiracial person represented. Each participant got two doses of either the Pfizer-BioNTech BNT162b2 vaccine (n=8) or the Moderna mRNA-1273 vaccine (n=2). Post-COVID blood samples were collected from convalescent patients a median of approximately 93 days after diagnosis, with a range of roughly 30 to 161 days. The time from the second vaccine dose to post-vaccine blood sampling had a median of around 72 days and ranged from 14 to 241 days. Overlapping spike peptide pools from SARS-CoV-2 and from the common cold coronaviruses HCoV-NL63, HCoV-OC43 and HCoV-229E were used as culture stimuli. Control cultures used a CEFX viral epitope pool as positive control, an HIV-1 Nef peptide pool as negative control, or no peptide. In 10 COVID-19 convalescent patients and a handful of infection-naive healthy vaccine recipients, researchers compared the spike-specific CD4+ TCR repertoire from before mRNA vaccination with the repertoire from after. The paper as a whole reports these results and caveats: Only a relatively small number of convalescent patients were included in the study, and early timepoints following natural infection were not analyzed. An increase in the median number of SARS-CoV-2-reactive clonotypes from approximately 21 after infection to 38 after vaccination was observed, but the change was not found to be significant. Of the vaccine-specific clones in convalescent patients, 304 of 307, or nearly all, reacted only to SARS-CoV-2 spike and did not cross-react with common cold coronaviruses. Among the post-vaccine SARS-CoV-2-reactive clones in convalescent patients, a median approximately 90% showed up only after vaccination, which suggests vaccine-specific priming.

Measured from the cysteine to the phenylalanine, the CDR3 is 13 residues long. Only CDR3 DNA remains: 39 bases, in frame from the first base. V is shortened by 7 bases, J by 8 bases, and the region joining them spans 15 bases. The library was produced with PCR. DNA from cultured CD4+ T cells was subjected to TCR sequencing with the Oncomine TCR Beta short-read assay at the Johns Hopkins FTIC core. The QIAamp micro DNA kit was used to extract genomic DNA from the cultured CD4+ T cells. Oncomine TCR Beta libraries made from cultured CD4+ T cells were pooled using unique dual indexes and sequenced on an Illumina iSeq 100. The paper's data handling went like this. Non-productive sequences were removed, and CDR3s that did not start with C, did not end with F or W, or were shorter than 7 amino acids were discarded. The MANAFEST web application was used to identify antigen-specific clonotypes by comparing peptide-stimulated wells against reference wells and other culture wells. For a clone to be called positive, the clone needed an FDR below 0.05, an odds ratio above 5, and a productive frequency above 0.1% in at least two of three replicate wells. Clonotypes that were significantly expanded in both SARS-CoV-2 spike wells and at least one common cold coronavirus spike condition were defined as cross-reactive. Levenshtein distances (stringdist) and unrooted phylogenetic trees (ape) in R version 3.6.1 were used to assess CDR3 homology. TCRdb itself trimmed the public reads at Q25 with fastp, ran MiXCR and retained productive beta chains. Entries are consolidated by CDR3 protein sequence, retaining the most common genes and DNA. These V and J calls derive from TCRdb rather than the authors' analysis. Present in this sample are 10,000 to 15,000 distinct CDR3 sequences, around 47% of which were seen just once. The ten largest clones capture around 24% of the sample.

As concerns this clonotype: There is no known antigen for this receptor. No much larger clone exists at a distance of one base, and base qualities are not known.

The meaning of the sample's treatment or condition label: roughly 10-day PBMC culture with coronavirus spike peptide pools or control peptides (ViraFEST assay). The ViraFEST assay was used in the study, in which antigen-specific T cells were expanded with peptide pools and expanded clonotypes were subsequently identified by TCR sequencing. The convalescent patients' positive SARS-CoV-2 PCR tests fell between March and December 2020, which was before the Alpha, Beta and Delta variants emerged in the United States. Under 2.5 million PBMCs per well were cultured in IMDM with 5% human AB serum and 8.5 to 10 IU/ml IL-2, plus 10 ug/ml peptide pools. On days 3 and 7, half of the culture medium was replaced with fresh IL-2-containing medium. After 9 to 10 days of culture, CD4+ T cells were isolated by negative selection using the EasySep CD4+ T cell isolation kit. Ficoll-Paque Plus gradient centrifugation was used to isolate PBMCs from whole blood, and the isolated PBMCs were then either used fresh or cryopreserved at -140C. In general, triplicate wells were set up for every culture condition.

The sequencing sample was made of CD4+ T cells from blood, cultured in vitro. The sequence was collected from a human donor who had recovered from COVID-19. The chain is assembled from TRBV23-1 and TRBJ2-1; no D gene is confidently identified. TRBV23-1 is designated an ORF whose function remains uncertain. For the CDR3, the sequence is CASTRNNWDEQFF. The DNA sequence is TGCGCCAGCACGAGAAATAATTGGGATGAGCAGTTCTTC.